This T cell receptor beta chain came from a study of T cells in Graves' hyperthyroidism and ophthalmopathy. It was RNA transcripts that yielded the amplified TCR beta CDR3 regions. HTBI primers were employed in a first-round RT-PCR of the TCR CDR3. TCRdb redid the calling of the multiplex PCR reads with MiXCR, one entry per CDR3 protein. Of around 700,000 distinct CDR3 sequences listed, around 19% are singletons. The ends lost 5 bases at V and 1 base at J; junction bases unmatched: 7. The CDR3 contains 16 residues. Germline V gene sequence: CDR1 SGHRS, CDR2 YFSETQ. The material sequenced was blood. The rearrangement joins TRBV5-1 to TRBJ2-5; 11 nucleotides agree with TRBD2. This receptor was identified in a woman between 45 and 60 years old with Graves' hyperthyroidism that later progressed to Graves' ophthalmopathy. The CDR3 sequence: CASRTTSGGPQETQYF. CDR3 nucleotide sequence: TGCGCCAGCAGAACAACTAGCGGGGGACCCCAAGAGACCCAGTACTTC.